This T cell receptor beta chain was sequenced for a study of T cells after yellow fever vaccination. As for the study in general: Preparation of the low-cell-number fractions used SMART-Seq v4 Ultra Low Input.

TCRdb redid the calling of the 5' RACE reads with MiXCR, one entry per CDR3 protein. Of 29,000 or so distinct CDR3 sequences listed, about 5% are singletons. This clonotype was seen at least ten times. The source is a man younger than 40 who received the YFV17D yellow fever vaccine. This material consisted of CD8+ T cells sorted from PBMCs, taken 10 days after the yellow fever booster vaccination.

CDR3 coding DNA: TGTGCCAGCAGTTTGGACACAGATACGCAGTATTTT. Translating gives CASSLDTDTQYF. This chain connects TRBV28 to TRBJ2-3; D is unresolved. Trimming stripped 3 bases from V and 2 bases from J, with 3 bases between. This CDR3 has 12 amino acids. In germline, CDR1 is MDHEN, CDR2 SYDVKM.